This T cell receptor beta chain originates from a study of T-cell reconstitution after alpha-beta-depleted transplantation in children. This clonotype appeared a few times. A TCRbeta library incorporating unique molecular identifiers was prepared. One entry per CDR3 protein, called by TCRdb with MiXCR from the PCR reads. The sample yields a few hundred thousand distinct CDR3 sequences, around 25% seen once. The ends lost 6 bases at V and 13 bases at J; junction bases unmatched: 4. Germline CDR1 is SGHRS and CDR2 is YFSETQ. The CDR3 spans 11 residues. This receptor was taken from a girl aged 2 to 9 with Fanconi anemia, due to receive a stem cell transplant. The material sequenced was PBMCs, taken before TCRalphabeta/CD19-depleted stem cell transplant. The chain is built from TRBV5-1 and TRBJ2-1; TRBD2 matches 10 bases. The DNA for the CDR3 is TGCGCCAGCAAACAGCGGGAGGGCCAGTTCTTC. This encodes CASKQREGQFF. Looking up the rest from reference TRBV5-1 and TRBJ2-1 gives the full variable domain: KAGVTQTPRYLIKTRGQQVTLSCSPISGHRSVSWYQQTPGQGLQFLFEYFSETQRNKGNFPGRFSGRQFSNSRSEMNVSTLELGDSALYLCASKQREGQFFGPGTRLTVL.